This T cell receptor (beta chain) was captured by sequencing in a study of blood T cells in healthy people across ages. Study conclusions and caveats: Underestimates were what the diversity estimates from one million T cells were considered to be.

Alongside a J-beta primer mix, a sample-barcoded 5' primer served in a second PCR lasting about 7 to 12 cycles. TCRdb passed the 5' RACE reads through MiXCR, listing each CDR3 protein once. The repertoire has about a million distinct CDR3 sequences, about 51% of them found once; the top ten carry over 20%. In the case of this clonotype: Its cognate antigen is unknown.

Germline V gene lookup returns CDR1 MNHEY and CDR2 SMNVEV (reference sequence). The V gene lost 7 bases and the J gene lost 3 bases, with 6 bases spanning the gap. This CDR3 comprises 12 residues. The TCR sequence derives from a woman aged 60-75 years in good health. The chain is built from TRBV27 and TRBJ2-2; D may correspond to TRBD1 or TRBD2 (5 bases each). Sequencing was carried out using blood. The CDR3 loop is CASMGDTGELFF. The CDR3 DNA reads as TGTGCCAGCATGGGGGACACCGGGGAGCTGTTTTTT.